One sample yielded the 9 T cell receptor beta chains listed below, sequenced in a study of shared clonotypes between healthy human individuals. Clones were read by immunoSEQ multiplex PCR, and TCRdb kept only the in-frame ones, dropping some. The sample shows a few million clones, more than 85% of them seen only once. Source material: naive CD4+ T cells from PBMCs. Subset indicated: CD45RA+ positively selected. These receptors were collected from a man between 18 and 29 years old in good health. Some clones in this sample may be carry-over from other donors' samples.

CDR3 DNA sequence: TGTGCCAGCAGTTTACAGGGGAGGTGGGCCGCTGACTACGAGCAGTACTTC. Translating gives CASSLQGRWAADYEQYF. This chain joins TRBV27 and TRBJ2-7, with D perhaps being TRBD1 or TRBD2 (6 bases each). The V end lost 2 bases, the J end lost 3 bases, and 20 bases lay between the germline ends. The CDR3 spans 17 residues. The germline CDR1 and CDR2 sequences are MNHEY and SMNVEV (reference sequence).

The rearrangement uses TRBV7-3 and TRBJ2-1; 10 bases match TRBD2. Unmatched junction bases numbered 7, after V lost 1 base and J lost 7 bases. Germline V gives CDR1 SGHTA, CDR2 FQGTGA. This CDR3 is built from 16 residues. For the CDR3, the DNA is TGTGCCAGCAGCTTAAGGGCTAGCGGGAGAGGGAATGAGCAGTTCTTC. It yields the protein CASSLRASGRGNEQFF.

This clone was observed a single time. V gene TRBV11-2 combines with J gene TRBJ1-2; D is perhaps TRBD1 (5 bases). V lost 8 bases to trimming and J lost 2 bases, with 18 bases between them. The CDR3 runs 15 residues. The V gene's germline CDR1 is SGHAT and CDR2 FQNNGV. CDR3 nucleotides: TGTGCCAGCGGTCTTTGGGTAGGGGTCAACTATGGCTACACCTTC. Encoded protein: CASGLWVGVNYGYTF.

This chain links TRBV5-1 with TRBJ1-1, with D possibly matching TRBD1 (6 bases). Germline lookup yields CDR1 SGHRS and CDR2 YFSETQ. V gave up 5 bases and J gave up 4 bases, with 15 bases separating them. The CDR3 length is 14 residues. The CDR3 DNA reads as TGCGCCAGCAGTTTCTGGGGGCCAGTCACTGAAGCTTTCTTT. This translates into CASSFWGPVTEAFF. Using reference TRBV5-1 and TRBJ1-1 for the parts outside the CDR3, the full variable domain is KAGVTQTPRYLIKTRGQQVTLSCSPISGHRSVSWYQQTPGQGLQFLFEYFSETQRNKGNFPGRFSGRQFSNSRSEMNVSTLELGDSALYLCASSFWGPVTEAFFGQGTRLTVV.

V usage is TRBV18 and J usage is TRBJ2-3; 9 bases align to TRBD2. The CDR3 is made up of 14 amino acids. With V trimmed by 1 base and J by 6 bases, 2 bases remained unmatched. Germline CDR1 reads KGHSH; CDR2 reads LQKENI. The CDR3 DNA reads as TGTGCCAGCTCACCACGAGCGGGGGGCGATACGCAGTATTTT. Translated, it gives CASSPRAGGDTQYF.

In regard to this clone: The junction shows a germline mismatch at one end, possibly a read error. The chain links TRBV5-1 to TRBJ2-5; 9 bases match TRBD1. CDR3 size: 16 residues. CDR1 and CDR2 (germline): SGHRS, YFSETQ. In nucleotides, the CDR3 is TGCGCCAGCAGTTTGGGGCCGGGACAGGGTCGGGAGACCCAGTACTTC. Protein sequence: CASSLGPGQGRETQYF.

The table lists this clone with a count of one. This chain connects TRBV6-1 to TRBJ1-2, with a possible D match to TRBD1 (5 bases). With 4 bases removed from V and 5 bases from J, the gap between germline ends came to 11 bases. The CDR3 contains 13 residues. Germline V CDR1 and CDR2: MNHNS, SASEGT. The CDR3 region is CASSAGRAYGYTF. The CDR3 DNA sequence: TGTGCCAGCAGTGCGGGCAGGGCGTATGGCTACACCTTC.

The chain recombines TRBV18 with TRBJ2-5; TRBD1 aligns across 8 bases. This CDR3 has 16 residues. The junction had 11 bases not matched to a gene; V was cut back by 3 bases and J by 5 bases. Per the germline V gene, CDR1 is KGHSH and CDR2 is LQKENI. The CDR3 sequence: CASSPSVGQVRETQYF. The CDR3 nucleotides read TGTGCCAGCTCACCCTCCGTGGGACAGGTTAGGGAGACCCAGTACTTC. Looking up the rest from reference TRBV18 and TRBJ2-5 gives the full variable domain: NAGVMQNPRHLVRRRGQEARLRCSPMKGHSHVYWYRQLPEEGLKFMVYLQKENIIDESGMPKERFSAEFPKEGPSILRIQQVVRGDSAAYFCASSPSVGQVRETQYFGPGTRLLVL.

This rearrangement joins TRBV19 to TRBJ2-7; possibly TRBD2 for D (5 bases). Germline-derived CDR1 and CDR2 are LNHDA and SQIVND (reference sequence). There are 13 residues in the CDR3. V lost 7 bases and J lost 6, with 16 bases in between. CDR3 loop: CASMEDLNSEQYF. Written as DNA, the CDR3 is TGTGCCAGTATGGAGGACCTGAATAGCGAGCAGTACTTC.